This record looks at one TCR beta chain sequence and its context. Its target is not known. The read ends 3 residues early relative to the CDR3; the germline J gene fills the gap. This entry is derived from a study of T cells in women clearing cervical HPV infection. The wider study: Case blood was drawn when the lesion was first found; control blood after infection became undetectable.

Genomic DNA, averaging 1200 ng per sample, yielded TCR beta CDR3 via immunoSEQ. Method: immunoSEQ multiplex PCR; TCRdb's copy keeps in-frame clones and lacks some. Its table lists 10,000 to 15,000 clones. CDR3 length equals 13 residues. Trimming left V 7 bases short and J 9 bases short, with 16 bases between. Germline values: CDR1 SNHLY, CDR2 FYNNEI. Findings and limits, study-wide: Unknown T-cell numbers per sample may underlie the richness differences. A classifier using richness and V gene abundances reached an AUC of approximately 0.79.

The chain is built from TRBV2 and TRBJ2-1; a weak D match, TRBD2 (5 bases). Sequencing used blood buffy coat. This clonotype was sampled from a woman between 18 and 75 years old with a cervical HPV16 infection that either progressed to CIN3+ or cleared (not recorded which). This CDR3 reads CASNGLENGEQFF. The sequenced part of the CDR3 DNA is TGTGCCAGCAACGGACTCGAAAACGGTGAG.